This T cell receptor (beta chain) appears in the sequencing data of a study of T cells and Merkel cell carcinoma outcomes. Some clones are missing from TCRdb's copy, which holds only in-frame ones; the method was immunoSEQ multiplex PCR. Here the sample spans several thousand clones, roughly 77% being singletons. V was cut by 5 bases and J by 11 bases, with 12 bases left in between. Germline V gives CDR1 SEHNR, CDR2 FQNEAQ (reference sequence). This CDR3 has 11 amino acids. This chain links TRBV7-9 with TRBJ2-5; D is ambiguous. The TCR comes from a human donor with Merkel cell carcinoma. Sequencing used tumor tissue from Merkel cell carcinoma. The CDR3 DNA sequence: TGTGCCAGCAGCCCCGGACGCCTGCAGTACTTC. Its translation is CASSPGRLQYF.